This TCR beta chain originates from a study of blood T cell repertoires in COVID-19. About the study: Both acute and convalescent COVID-19 samples were obtained from the United States, Italy and Spain.

TCRdb's copy holds only in-frame clones and misses some; the assay was immunoSEQ multiplex PCR. The sample carries around 170,000 clones, 86% recorded once. With 6 bases clipped from V and 7 bases from J, the junction kept 8 bases outside the gene matches. This CDR3 is built from 14 residues. The V gene's germline CDR1 is MDHEN and CDR2 SYDVKM. The genes are TRBV28 and TRBJ2-7, with TRBD2 identical over 11 bases. This TCR derives from a woman in her 70s with acute or convalescent COVID-19. Sequencing was performed on peripheral blood. CDR3 sequence (DNA): TGTGCCAGCAGCGATACTAGCGGGAGCTGGGAGCAGTACTTC. Translation gives CASSDTSGSWEQYF.